This TCR beta chain originates from a study of shared clonotypes between healthy human individuals. The overall study: The plates for each donor numbered three CD4 naive, three CD4 memory, two CD8 naive and one CD8 memory.

Turning to this clone: Its matching antigen is unknown.

The repertoire was sequenced with immunoSEQ multiplex PCR; TCRdb's copy has only in-frame clones and lacks some. Here the sample spans 2 million to 2.5 million clones, more than 85% being singletons. V shed 6 bases and J shed 3 bases, with 20 bases lying between them. Germline loops: CDR1 MNHEY, CDR2 SMNVEV (reference sequence). The CDR3 runs to 17 residues. Points from the study as a whole: Around 5% was the fraction of naive CD4 clonotypes found shared across a few donors. Researchers found naive subsets generally carried larger estimated richness than memory subsets. Incomplete sequencing of sorted subsets was indicated by rarefaction despite large depth.

The chain couples TRBV27 to TRBJ2-2, with D perhaps matching TRBD2 (6 bases). Material: naive CD4+ T cells from PBMCs. Subset in this sample: CD45RA+ positively selected. The TCR originated in a man younger than 35 in good health. Some clones in this sample may be carry-over from other donors' samples. The chain's CDR3 is CASSLLGRGSYTGELFF. CDR3 nucleotides: TGTGCCAGCAGCTTACTGGGGCGGGGTTCATACACCGGGGAGCTGTTTTTT.